Shown below are 6 T cell receptor beta chains from a single sample sequenced in a study of metastatic and nonmetastatic thyroid tumors. Using MiXCR, TCRdb re-called clones from the PCR reads. The data contain around 59,000 clones, roughly 15% of them seen just once; the ten biggest clones take up roughly a tenth. There were no patients who had received any treatment before thyroid surgery. The material sequenced was blood. All receptors derive from a male donor with papillary thyroid cancer or a benign thyroid nodule (not recorded which). Some clones in this sample may be carry-over from other donors' samples.

The table lists this clone with many counts. This rearrangement joins TRBV6-1 to TRBJ2-7, with 10 positions matching TRBD2. The CDR3 is made up of 13 amino acids. Per the germline V gene, CDR1 is MNHNS and CDR2 is SASEGT. J lost 10 bases, V lost 6 bases, and 9 bases had no gene match. CDR3 protein: CASSQPGLAQQYV. CDR3 nucleotides: TGTGCCAGCAGCCAGCCGGGACTAGCGCAACAGTACGTC.

This clone appeared many times. The CDR3 region is CASSQDGQGSTDTQYF. In nucleotides, the CDR3 is TGTGCCAGCAGCCAAGACGGTCAGGGAAGCACAGATACGCAGTATTTT. V gene TRBV4-2 combines with J gene TRBJ2-3; maybe TRBD1 (5 bases). Germline V gives CDR1 LGHNA, CDR2 YNFKEQ. The CDR3 loop spans 16 amino acids. Trimming took 0 bases from V and 0 from J, leaving 10 bases between them.

The genes are TRBV5-8 and TRBJ2-3; D call uncertain. The CDR3 runs 12 residues. From germline, CDR1 is SGHTS and CDR2 YDEGEE. The V and J ends lost 2 bases and 5 bases respectively, with 6 bases between them. The CDR3 sequence: CASSLIKDTQYF. The DNA for the CDR3 is TGTGCCAGCAGCTTAATAAAAGATACGCAGTATTTT.

This clone has at least ten counts. The rearrangement joins TRBV28 to TRBJ2-1, with TRBD2 matching over 13 bases. Per the germline V gene, CDR1 is MDHEN and CDR2 is SYDVKM. This CDR3 contains 17 residues. Trimming took 3 bases from V and 8 from J; bases not matched to a gene: 10. This CDR3 is CASSFPWTSGGYDEQFF. CDR3 bases: TGTGCCAGCAGTTTCCCTTGGACTAGCGGGGGATACGATGAGCAGTTCTTC.

This clone was detected only a few times. The J gene is TRBJ1-5, the V gene TRBV6-1, with unresolved D. The CDR3 totals 16 residues. CDR1 is MNHNS, CDR2 SASEGT, per germline. Trimming cost V 8 bases and J 3 bases, with 20 bases left between them. The CDR3 loop reads CASAEITWFVNQPQHF. The CDR3 DNA reads as TGTGCCAGCGCAGAGATTACATGGTTTGTCAATCAGCCCCAGCATTTT.

A few counts support this clone. A much larger clone is a single base away; this may be a read error. The rearrangement links TRBV18 to TRBJ2-3; 10 bases match TRBD2. The CDR3 spans 15 residues. With V trimmed by 6 bases and J by 4 bases, 7 bases remained unmatched. The germline CDR1 and CDR2 sequences are KGHSH and LQKENI. The CDR3 sequence is CASSISLAGADTQYF. DNA for the CDR3: TGTGCCAGCTCCATCTCCCTAGCGGGGGCAGATACGCAGTATTTT.